This TCR beta chain was sequenced in a study of T cells in Graves' hyperthyroidism and ophthalmopathy. There are many counts of this clonotype. Trimming at V came to 4 bases and at J to 0 bases, leaving 18 bases not matched to a gene. The CDR3 covers 19 residues. Germline-derived CDR1 and CDR2 are SGHRS and YFSETQ. The source material, RNA transcripts, was used to amplify TCR beta CDR3 regions. HTBI primers were used for first-round RT-PCR of the TCR CDR3. A single record per CDR3 protein comes from TCRdb applying MiXCR to the multiplex PCR reads. Among 350,000 or so distinct CDR3 sequences, roughly 21% were seen once, and the ten largest hold 50%.

Source material: blood. V usage is TRBV5-1 and J usage is TRBJ1-1; 7 bases fit TRBD1. The origin of this receptor is a woman aged 50 to 60 with Graves' hyperthyroidism. CDR3 coding DNA: TGCGCCAGCAGCCGGAGGGGGGGGACAGCGATACTGATGAACACTGAAGCTTTCTTT. It yields the protein CASSRRGGTAILMNTEAFF.